This T cell receptor (beta chain) was profiled in a study of CD8+ T cells in alopecia areata. Extracted from the samples, RNA was reverse transcribed into cDNA to serve as the sequencing template. Sequencing used immunoSEQ multiplex PCR; TCRdb keeps in-frame clones, though not all of them. Of 130,000 to 150,000 clones listed, approximately 50% are singletons. This receptor was identified in a human donor with alopecia areata. The material was CD4+ T cells sorted from blood, obtained at week 0.

CDR3 nucleotides: TGCAGTCGCGGGAGAAGAGAGACCCAGTACTTC. This gives the protein CSRGRRETQYF. The V call is TRBV20-1, the J call TRBJ2-5; TRBD2 matches 7 bases. Germline loops: CDR1 DFQATT, CDR2 SNEGSKA (reference sequence). The CDR3 loop spans 11 amino acids. With 8 bases clipped from V and 4 bases from J, the junction kept 4 bases outside the gene matches.